These T cell receptor beta chains were read from a single sample in a study of cytomegalovirus exposure and HLA in healthy donors. The data were produced by immunoSEQ multiplex PCR, yet TCRdb's version contains in-frame clones alone and is incomplete. The ten top clones account for approximately 8.9%, within a sample of over 50,000 clones. Sequenced material: PBMCs. These receptors all come from a man in his fifties in good health and CMV-seropositive. Each CDR3 is given without its conserved first and last residue.

v_gene	j_gene	CDR3aa
TRBV7-9	TRBJ1-1	ASSLAGGAF
TRBV28	TRBJ1-2	ASSSGQGAPYGYT
TRBV6-4	TRBJ1-2	ASSRTGREGYT
TRBV7-9	TRBJ2-7	ASSLGGSLVLGEQY
TRBV7-2	TRBJ2-3	ASSLTSGGDTQY
TRBV29-1	TRBJ2-7	SVDGGAGGFYEQY
TRBV5-1	TRBJ1-1	ASSTNGQNTEAF
TRBV7-2	TRBJ2-5	ASAKRRETQY
TRBV5-6	TRBJ2-7	ASSREYEQY
TRBV30	TRBJ1-3	AWGRGSGNTIY
TRBV18	TRBJ1-2	ASSPQSGDPRGYT
TRBV9	TRBJ1-1	ASSVASGGGAEAF
TRBV5-1	TRBJ2-5	ASSLIGLAGGLKETQY
TRBV4-2	TRBJ2-6	ASSQEARGVRGANVLT
TRBV5-6	TRBJ1-3	ASSQLLGNTIY
TRBV5-5	TRBJ2-2	ASREPGRKTGELF
TRBV2	TRBJ1-2	ASSEPGQGIYGYT
TRBV18	TRBJ1-2	ASSLRTGEGYT
TRBV10-3	TRBJ1-2	AILWQGETNYGYT
TRBV28	TRBJ2-7	ASSPSDRARTYEQY
TRBV5-1	TRBJ1-2	ASSNPDRLANYGYT
TRBV9	TRBJ1-2	ASSVGQGPYGYT
TRBV29-1	TRBJ2-7	SVLAGVSYEQY
TRBV19	TRBJ1-2	ASSPRPGEGARGYT
TRBV7-3	TRBJ1-1	ASSLGGGTEAF
TRBV10-3	TRBJ2-2	AIREGLNPGELF
TRBV4-2	TRBJ2-7	ASSPGGGRNEQY
TRBV10-3	TRBJ1-2	AISPGQGGDGT
TRBV4-2	TRBJ1-2	ASSQERSLNYGYT
TRBV4-1	TRBJ1-5	ASRPPGVSQPQH
TRBV12-5	TRBJ1-1	ASGLEGYTEDF
TRBV6-1	TRBJ2-3	ASSPSGAYTDTQY
TRBV7-3	TRBJ1-2	ASSLSDDSYGYT
TRBV19	TRBJ2-2	ASRPLPGTKTGELF
TRBV29-1	TRBJ1-1	SVKTWGGTEAF
TRBV11-2	TRBJ1-5	ASSLGLDQPQH
TRBV7-9	TRBJ2-1	ASSSRDRLAYNEQF
TRBV6-6	TRBJ2-7	ASSYELPYEQY
TRBV18	TRBJ2-7	ASSPWPGSHEQY
TRBV6-5	TRBJ2-7	ASRPGQGASFY
TRBV7-9	TRBJ2-2	AIQGANTGELF
TRBV7-2	TRBJ2-3	ASSPWTSSTDTQY